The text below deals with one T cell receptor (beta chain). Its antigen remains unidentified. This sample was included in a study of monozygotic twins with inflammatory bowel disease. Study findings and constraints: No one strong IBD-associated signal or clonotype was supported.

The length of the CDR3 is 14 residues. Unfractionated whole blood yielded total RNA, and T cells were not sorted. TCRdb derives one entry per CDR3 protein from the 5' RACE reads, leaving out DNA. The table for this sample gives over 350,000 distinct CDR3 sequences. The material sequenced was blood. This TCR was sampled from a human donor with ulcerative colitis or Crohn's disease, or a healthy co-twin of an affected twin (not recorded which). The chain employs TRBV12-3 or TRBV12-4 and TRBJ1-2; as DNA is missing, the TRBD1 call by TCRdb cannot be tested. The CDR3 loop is CASSYGTGGHGYTF.